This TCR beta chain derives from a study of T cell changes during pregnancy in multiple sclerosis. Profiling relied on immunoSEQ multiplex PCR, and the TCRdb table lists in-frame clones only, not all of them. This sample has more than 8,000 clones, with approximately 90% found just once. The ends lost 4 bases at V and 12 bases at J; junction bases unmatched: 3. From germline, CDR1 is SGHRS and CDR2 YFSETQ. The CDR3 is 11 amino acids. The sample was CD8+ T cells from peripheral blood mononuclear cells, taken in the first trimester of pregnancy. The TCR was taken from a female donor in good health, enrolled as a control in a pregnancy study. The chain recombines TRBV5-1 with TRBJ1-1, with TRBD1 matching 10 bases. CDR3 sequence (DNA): TGCGCCAGCAGCACGGACAGGGGGACTTTCTTT. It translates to CASSTDRGTFF.